The T cell receptor (beta chain) under discussion was sequenced for a study of Graves' ophthalmopathy and Graves' hyperthyroidism. Pregnancy or lactation, uncontrolled infections and other autoimmune diseases were grounds for excluding patients. The evidence that diagnosis relied on was clinical symptoms, serum thyroxine, TRAb, thyroid ultrasound and orbital computed tomography. The PBMCs used were ones drawn from over 9.5 ml of fresh peripheral blood. Germline CDR1 and CDR2: DFQATT and SNEGSKA (reference sequence). The CDR3 loop spans 15 amino acids. V was pared by 6 bases and J by 1 base, with 8 bases of the junction left unmatched. Scientists amplified the TCR beta CDR3 regions from RNA transcripts. An opening RT-PCR round employed HTBI primers and preceded a second-round multiplex PCR. A single record per CDR3 protein comes from TCRdb applying MiXCR to the multiplex PCR reads. The data contain about 700,000 distinct CDR3 sequences, 40% of them seen just once; the ten biggest clones take up less than 55%.

This TCR derives from an adult man with Graves' ophthalmopathy. The rearrangement links TRBV20-1 to TRBJ1-2; 10 nucleotides line up with TRBD1. The sequencing input was peripheral blood. The CDR3 protein is CSAWDRGPINYGYTF. The CDR3 nucleotides are TGCAGTGCCTGGGACAGGGGACCAATTAACTATGGCTACACCTTC.